The clone carrying this T cell receptor beta chain was observed many times. The data derive from a study of T cells in Graves' hyperthyroidism and ophthalmopathy. Using RNA transcripts as the source, TCR beta CDR3 regions were amplified. HTBI primers drove first-round RT-PCR of the TCR CDR3. TCRdb independently ran MiXCR on the multiplex PCR reads; one entry per CDR3 protein. The data contain approximately 400,000 distinct CDR3 sequences, 15% to 19% of them singletons. The CDR3 loop spans 14 amino acids. Trimming cost V 2 bases and J 0 bases, with 7 bases left between them. CDR1 and CDR2 from the germline V gene are MNHEY and SMNVEV (reference sequence).

The sequenced sample consisted of blood. The chain has TRBV27 and TRBJ1-2; no reliable D call. The receptor was derived from a woman aged 18-29 years with Graves' hyperthyroidism that later progressed to Graves' ophthalmopathy. The CDR3 here is CASSLAAANYGYTF. The CDR3 nucleotides are TGTGCCAGCAGTTTAGCGGCGGCTAACTATGGCTACACCTTC.